This TCR beta chain was captured in a study of CD8 T cells in Susac syndrome. It was with random hexamers that about 0.45 to 1 ug RNA was reverse transcribed. TCRdb re-called the immunoSEQ multiplex PCR reads through MiXCR, storing one row per CDR3 protein. The sample has 100,000 to 150,000 distinct CDR3 sequences; roughly 96% are singletons. The sample holds one count of this clonotype. Sequencing targeted TCR beta in blood CD8+ and CD4+ T cells. Trimming took off 6 bases at V and 7 bases at J, with 11 bases between the two ends. This CDR3 is 12 amino acids long. The TCR sequence derives from a human donor in good health. V is TRBV12-3 or TRBV12-4 and J is TRBJ2-3; D is uncertain. What was sequenced was CD4+ T cells from PBMCs. The CDR3 DNA sequence: TGTGCCAGCAGCGTCCCTGGGAATACGCAGTATTTT. Translation: CASSVPGNTQYF.